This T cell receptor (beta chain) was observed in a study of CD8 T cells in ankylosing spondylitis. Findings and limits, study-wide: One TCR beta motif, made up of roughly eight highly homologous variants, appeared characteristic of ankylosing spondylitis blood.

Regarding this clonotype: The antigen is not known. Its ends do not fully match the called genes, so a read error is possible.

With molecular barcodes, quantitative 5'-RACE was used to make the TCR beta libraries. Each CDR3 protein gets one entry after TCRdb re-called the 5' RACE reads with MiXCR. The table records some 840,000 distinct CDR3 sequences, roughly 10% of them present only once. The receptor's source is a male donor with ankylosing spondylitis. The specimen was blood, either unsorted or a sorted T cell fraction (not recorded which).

DNA of the CDR3: TGTGCTAGCAGCCGCGGCCCCCTGACTGAAGCTTTCTTT. The encoded protein is CASSRGPLTEAFF. V is TRBV7-7 and J is TRBJ1-1; D unresolved. The CDR3 sequence is 13 residues long. Germline V lookup: CDR1 SSHAT, CDR2 FNYEAQ (reference sequence). The complete variable domain, with remaining parts taken from reference TRBV7-7 and TRBJ1-1, reads GAGVSQSPRYKVTKRGQDVTLRCDPISSHATLYWYQQALGQGPEFLTYFNYEAQPDKSGLPSDRFSAERPEGSISTLTIQRTEQRDSAMYRCASSRGPLTEAFFGQGTRLTVV.